The rows below give T cell receptor beta chains drawn from one sample of a study of CD8 T cells in ankylosing spondylitis. TCRdb itself ran the 5' RACE reads through MiXCR, one entry per CDR3 protein. The table shows approximately 140,000 distinct CDR3 sequences, with 17% occurring only once. The sample consisted of blood, either unsorted or a sorted T cell fraction (not recorded which). The origin of the receptors is a male donor with ankylosing spondylitis. Both conserved end residues are part of each CDR3. A D gene is named only where the DNA matches it firmly. Clone size is given for some rows only: seen once, a few or many times, or a class if the clone is expanded.

clone size	D gene	V gene	J gene	CDR3 DNA	CDR3 protein
many	NA	TRBV12-3/TRBV12-4	TRBJ2-4	TGTGCCAGCACCCCCTTTGGCGTCGGGAACATTCAGTACTTC	CASTPFGVGNIQYF
NA	NA	TRBV2	TRBJ2-7	TGTGCCAGCCCCCGGGGCGTGACGAGCTCCTACGAGCAGTACTTC	CASPRGVTSSYEQYF
NA	NA	TRBV7-9	TRBJ2-3	TGTGCCAGCAGCGACACCGGGACCGTTTATTTT	CASSDTGTVYF
NA	NA	TRBV20-1	TRBJ2-1	TGCAGTGCCCAGGGGGAGGGGCCCTACAATGAGCAGTTCTTC	CSAQGEGPYNEQFF
NA	NA	TRBV9	TRBJ2-2	TGTGCCAGCAGCGTAGACAGGAGGAACACCGGGGAGCTGTTTTTT	CASSVDRRNTGELFF
NA	TRBD1	TRBV25-1	TRBJ1-2	TGTGCCAGCAGTGGGGACAGATTCTATGGCTACACCTTC	CASSGDRFYGYTF
NA	TRBD1	TRBV28	TRBJ2-1	TGTGCCAGCAGATCACCCGGGACAGGGGACTACAATGAGCAGTTCTTC	CASRSPGTGDYNEQFF
once	TRBD2	TRBV5-1	TRBJ2-5	TGCGCCAGCAGCAAGGGACTAGCGGGAGTAGAGACCCAGTACTTC	CASSKGLAGVETQYF
few	NA	TRBV9	TRBJ2-7	TGTGCCAGCAGCGTAGCTACCGGATACGAGCAGTACTTC	CASSVATGYEQYF
NA	NA	TRBV6-2/TRBV6-3	TRBJ2-2	TGTGCCAGCAGAAAACTCGGTGGGCATACGGACACCGGGGAGCTGTTTTTT	CASRKLGGHTDTGELFF
NA	NA	TRBV7-9	TRBJ2-5	TGTGCCAGCAGCCCGAGGTCGTTTCAGGAGACCCAGTACTTC	CASSPRSFQETQYF
few	TRBD2	TRBV12-3/TRBV12-4	TRBJ2-7	TGTGCCAGCACCGTCACTAGCGGGAGTGAAGGGCAGTACTTC	CASTVTSGSEGQYF
NA	NA	TRBV3-1	TRBJ2-1	TGTGCCAGCAGCCCCTCGTTAGGGGTTAAGTTGAACAATGAGCAGTTCTTC	CASSPSLGVKLNNEQFF
many	NA	TRBV20-1	TRBJ1-1	TGCAGTGCTAATGGGGCACAGACCACTGAAGCTTTCTTT	CSANGAQTTEAFF
few	NA	TRBV4-1	TRBJ1-2	TGCGCCAGCAGCCGGGACGGACTTAGAGACTATGGCTACACCTTC	CASSRDGLRDYGYTF
few	NA	TRBV21-1	TRBJ1-1	TGTGCCAGCAGCAAACAGTTGAACACTGAAGCTTTCTTT	CASSKQLNTEAFF
few	NA	TRBV20-1	TRBJ2-3	TGCAGTCTCGCCCCTAGCACAGATACGCAGTATTTT	CSLAPSTDTQYF
NA	NA	TRBV5-1	TRBJ2-3	TGCGCCAGCAGCTTGGTGGACGATACGCAGTATTTT	CASSLVDDTQYF
NA	TRBD2	TRBV9	TRBJ2-3	TGTGCCAGCAGCGTTGACGGGAGGGGCGCAGATACGCAGTATTTT	CASSVDGRGADTQYF
NA	TRBD2	TRBV5-1	TRBJ2-3	TGCGCCAGCAGTCTAGCGGGAGTGTCTAGCACAGATACGCAGTATTTT	CASSLAGVSSTDTQYF
NA	NA	TRBV12-3/TRBV12-4	TRBJ2-2	TGTGCCAGCAGTTTCGTTGCGGGATCCACCGGGGAGCTGTTTTTT	CASSFVAGSTGELFF
many	TRBD2	TRBV6-1	TRBJ2-1	TGTGCCAGCAGCCCTGTTTGGACTAGCGGGAGGAATGAGCAGTTCTTC	CASSPVWTSGRNEQFF
few	TRBD1	TRBV7-9	TRBJ2-1	TGTGCCAGCAGCTTAGTGGGGACAGGGATTTACAATGAGCAGTTCTTC	CASSLVGTGIYNEQFF